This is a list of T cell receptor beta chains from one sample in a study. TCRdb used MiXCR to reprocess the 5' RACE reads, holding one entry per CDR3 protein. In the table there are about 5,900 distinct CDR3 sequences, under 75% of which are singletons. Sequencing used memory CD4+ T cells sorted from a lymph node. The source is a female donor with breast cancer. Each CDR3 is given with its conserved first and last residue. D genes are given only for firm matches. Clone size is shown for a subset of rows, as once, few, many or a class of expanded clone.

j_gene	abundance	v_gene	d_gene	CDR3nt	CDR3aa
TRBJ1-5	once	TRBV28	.	TGTGCCAGCAGTTTATTACAGCCCGTAGCGCCCCAGCATTTT	CASSLLQPVAPQHF
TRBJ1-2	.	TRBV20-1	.	TGCAGTGCTAGAGAACAGATTAACTATGGCTACACCTTC	CSAREQINYGYTF
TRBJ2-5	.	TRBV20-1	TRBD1	TGCAGTGCTAGAGGACAGGGCGGCCACCAAGAGACCCAGTACTTC	CSARGQGGHQETQYF
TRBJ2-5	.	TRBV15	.	TGTGCCACCAGCAGATCTCCTCATGTTGGAGGACGCGGCCAAGAGACCCAGTACTTC	CATSRSPHVGGRGQETQYF
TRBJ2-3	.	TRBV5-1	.	TGCGCCAGCAGCTTGACCACGTTCGGAGATACGCAGTATTTT	CASSLTTFGDTQYF
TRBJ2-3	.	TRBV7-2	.	TGTGCCAGCAGCTTAGCAAAAGGTTGGGATACGCAGTATTTT	CASSLAKGWDTQYF
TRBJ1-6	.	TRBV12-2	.	TGTGCAAGTCGCTTAGTCCAGAGGGGAGTGGGATCACCCCTCCACTTT	CASRLVQRGVGSPLHF
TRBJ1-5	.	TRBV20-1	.	TGCAGTGCTAGTGGGGGGGGGCGCAATCAGCCCCAGCATTTT	CSASGGGRNQPQHF
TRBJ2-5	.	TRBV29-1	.	TGCAGCGTTGTACGTAGCGTAGAGACCCAGTACTTC	CSVVRSVETQYF
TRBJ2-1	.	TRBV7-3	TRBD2	TGTGCCAACAGCCCAACCGGGGGGGCGGTTAATGAGCAGTTCTTC	CANSPTGGAVNEQFF
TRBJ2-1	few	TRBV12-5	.	TGTGCTAGTGGTTTGGGTAGCGTCAACAATGAGCAGTTCTTC	CASGLGSVNNEQFF
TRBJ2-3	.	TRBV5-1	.	TGCGCCAGCAGCTTGGGGGGGGATACGCAGTATTTT	CASSLGGDTQYF
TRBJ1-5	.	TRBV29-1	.	TGCAGCGTGAGTACAGGCGGGCAGCCCCAGCATTTT	CSVSTGGQPQHF
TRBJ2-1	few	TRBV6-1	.	TGTGCCAGTGCCCGGGAGATTTATCGAGGTGAGCAGTTCTTC	CASAREIYRGEQFF
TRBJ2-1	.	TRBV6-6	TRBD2	TGTGCCAGCAGTTACCGGCGGGGGGTTTCCTACAATGAGCAGTTCTTC	CASSYRRGVSYNEQFF
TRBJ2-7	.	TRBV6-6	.	TGTGCCAGCAGTTACGGTGACAGGAGCGCCTACGAGCAGTACTTC	CASSYGDRSAYEQYF
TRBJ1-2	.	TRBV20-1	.	TGCAGTGCTAGTCTTCGGAACTATGGCTACACCTTC	CSASLRNYGYTF
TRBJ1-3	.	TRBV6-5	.	TGTGCCAGCAGTCAGCATGACATCATATATTTT	CASSQHDIIYF
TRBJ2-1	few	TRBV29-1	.	TGCAGCGTTCAACCGGGACCAGTAGGCTACAATGAGCAGTTCTTC	CSVQPGPVGYNEQFF
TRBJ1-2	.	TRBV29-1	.	TGCAGCGTTGTGGAGACAGACTATGGCTACACCTTC	CSVVETDYGYTF
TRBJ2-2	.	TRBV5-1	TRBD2	TGCGCCAGCAGTTATAGCGGGAGTCATCAGACCGGGGAGCTGTTTTTT	CASSYSGSHQTGELFF
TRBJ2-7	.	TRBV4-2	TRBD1	TGTGCCAGCAGCCGAGACGGACAGGGGGAAGACGAGCAGTACTTC	CASSRDGQGEDEQYF
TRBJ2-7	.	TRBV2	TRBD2	TGTGCCAGCAGCGAAAAGGGACTAGCGTCCCCCTACGAGCAGTACTTC	CASSEKGLASPYEQYF